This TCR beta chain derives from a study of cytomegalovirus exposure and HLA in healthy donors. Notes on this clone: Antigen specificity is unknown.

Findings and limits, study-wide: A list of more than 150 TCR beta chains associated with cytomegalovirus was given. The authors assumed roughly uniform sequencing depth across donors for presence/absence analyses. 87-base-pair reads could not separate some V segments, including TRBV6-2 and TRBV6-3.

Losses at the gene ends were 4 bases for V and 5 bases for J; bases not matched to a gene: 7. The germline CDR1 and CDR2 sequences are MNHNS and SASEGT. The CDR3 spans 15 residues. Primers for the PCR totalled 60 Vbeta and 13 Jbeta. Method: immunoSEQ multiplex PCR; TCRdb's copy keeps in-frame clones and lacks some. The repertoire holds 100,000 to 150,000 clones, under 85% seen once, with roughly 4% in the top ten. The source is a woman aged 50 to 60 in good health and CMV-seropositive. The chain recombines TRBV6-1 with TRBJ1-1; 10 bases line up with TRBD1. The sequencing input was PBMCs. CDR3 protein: CASSAGQGTRTEAFF. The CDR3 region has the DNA TGTGCCAGCAGTGCGGGACAGGGGACCCGAACTGAAGCTTTCTTT.